This record concerns one TCR beta chain sequence. Its antigen is currently unknown. This entry comes from a study of beta chain features in type 1 diabetes. Study background: There was similarity between patients and healthy donors in age, gender and cell yields.

Study outcomes and limitations: Patients' naive, central memory and regulatory TCRB repertoires appeared more alike than those of healthy donors. TCRB CDR3 length was moderately but significantly reduced in all four CD4+ subsets of Type 1 diabetes patients. A potential PCR bias toward shorter templates would be equal in patient and control samples.

After removal of 6 bases from V and 3 bases from J, the junction contained 10 bases not matched to a gene. The CDR3 has 15 residues. From germline, CDR1 is MNHNY and CDR2 SVGAGI (reference sequence). As every portion of the isolated RNA was reverse transcribed, the sequencing read expressed TCRB transcripts. There were about 3.57 million reads on average in the naive, central memory and regulatory T cell samples. The data were produced by immunoSEQ multiplex PCR, yet TCRdb's version contains in-frame clones alone and is incomplete. The sample has some 150,000 clones; less than 15% are singletons. This receptor was taken from a man aged 18 to 29 with type 1 diabetes. The sequenced material came from central memory CD4+ T cells from blood. The chain combines TRBV6-6 with TRBJ2-7; 8 bases are a match to TRBD1. DNA of the CDR3: TGTGCCAGCAGCCGATCCGGACAGGGCAGCTACGAGCAGTACTTC. Translation: CASSRSGQGSYEQYF.